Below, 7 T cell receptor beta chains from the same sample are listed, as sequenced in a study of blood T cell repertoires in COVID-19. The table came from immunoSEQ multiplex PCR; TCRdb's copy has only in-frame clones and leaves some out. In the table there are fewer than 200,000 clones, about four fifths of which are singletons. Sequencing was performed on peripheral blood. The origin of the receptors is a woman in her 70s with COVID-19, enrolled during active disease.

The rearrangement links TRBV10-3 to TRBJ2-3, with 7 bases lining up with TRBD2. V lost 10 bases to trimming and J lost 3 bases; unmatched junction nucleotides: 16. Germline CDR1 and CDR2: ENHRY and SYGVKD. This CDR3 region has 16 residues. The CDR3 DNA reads TGTGCCACTATAGGCCGGACTAGAAGTGCGACAGATACGCAGTATTTT. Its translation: CATIGRTRSATDTQYF.

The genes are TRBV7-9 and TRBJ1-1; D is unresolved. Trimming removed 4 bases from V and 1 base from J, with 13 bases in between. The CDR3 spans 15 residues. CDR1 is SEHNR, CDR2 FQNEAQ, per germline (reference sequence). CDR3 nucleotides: TGTGCCAGCAGCTATGGCCATCATCCGAACACTGAAGCTTTCTTT. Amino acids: CASSYGHHPNTEAFF.

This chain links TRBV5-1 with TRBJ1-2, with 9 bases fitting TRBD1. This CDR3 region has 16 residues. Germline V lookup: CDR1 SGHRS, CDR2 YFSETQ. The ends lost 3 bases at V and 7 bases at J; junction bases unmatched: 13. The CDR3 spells CASSSQSGTGNLGYTF. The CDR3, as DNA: TGCGCCAGCAGCTCCCAATCCGGGACAGGGAATCTTGGCTACACCTTC.

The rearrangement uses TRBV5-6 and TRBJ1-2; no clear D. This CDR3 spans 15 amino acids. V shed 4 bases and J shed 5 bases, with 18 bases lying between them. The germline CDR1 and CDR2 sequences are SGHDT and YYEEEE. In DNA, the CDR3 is TGTGCCAGCAGCCATAGAACGCAACCCATGTATGGCTACACCTTC. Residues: CASSHRTQPMYGYTF.

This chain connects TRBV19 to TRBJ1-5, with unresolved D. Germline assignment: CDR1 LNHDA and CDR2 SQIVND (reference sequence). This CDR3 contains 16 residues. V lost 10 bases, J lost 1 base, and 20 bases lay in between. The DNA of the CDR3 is TGTGCCACCTCAAGACTGGGTGAGGGAAGCAATCAGCCCCAGCATTTT. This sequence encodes CATSRLGEGSNQPQHF.

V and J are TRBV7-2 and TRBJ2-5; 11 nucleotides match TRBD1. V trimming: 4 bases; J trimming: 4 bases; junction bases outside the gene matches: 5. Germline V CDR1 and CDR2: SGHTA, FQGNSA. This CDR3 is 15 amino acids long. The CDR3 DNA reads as TGTGCCAGCAGCTCTGGACAGGGGGCGCGAGAGACCCAGTACTTC. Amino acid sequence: CASSSGQGARETQYF.

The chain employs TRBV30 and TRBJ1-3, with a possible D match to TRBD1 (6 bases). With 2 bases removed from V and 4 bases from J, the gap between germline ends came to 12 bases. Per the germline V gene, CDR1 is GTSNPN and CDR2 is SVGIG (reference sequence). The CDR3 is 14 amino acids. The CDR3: CAWSRGGQGNTIYF. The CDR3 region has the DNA TGTGCCTGGAGTCGGGGGGGGCAAGGAAACACCATATATTTT.